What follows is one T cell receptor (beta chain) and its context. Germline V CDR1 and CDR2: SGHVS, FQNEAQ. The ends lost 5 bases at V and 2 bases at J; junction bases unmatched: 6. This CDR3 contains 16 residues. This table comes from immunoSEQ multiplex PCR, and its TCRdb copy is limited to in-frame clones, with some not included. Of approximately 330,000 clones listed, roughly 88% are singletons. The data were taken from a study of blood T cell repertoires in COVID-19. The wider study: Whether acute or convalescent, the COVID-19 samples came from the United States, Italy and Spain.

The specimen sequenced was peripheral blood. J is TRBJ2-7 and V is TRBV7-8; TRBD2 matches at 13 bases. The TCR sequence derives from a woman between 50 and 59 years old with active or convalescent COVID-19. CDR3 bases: TGTGCCAGCAGCCCGGGACTAGCGGGGATAACCTACGAGCAGTACTTC. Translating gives CASSPGLAGITYEQYF.